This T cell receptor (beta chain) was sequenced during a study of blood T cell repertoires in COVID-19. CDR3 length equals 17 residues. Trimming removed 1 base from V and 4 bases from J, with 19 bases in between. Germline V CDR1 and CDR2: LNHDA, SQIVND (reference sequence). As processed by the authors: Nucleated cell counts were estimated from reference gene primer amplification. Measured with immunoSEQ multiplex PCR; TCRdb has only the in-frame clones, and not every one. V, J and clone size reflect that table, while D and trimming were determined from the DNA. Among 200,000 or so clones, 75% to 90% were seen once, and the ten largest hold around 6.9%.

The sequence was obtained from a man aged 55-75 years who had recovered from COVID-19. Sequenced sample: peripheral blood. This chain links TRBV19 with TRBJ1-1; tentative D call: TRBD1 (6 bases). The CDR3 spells CASSIASNRVSGTEAFF. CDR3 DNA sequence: TGTGCCAGTAGTATAGCGTCTAACAGGGTGAGCGGCACTGAAGCTTTCTTT.